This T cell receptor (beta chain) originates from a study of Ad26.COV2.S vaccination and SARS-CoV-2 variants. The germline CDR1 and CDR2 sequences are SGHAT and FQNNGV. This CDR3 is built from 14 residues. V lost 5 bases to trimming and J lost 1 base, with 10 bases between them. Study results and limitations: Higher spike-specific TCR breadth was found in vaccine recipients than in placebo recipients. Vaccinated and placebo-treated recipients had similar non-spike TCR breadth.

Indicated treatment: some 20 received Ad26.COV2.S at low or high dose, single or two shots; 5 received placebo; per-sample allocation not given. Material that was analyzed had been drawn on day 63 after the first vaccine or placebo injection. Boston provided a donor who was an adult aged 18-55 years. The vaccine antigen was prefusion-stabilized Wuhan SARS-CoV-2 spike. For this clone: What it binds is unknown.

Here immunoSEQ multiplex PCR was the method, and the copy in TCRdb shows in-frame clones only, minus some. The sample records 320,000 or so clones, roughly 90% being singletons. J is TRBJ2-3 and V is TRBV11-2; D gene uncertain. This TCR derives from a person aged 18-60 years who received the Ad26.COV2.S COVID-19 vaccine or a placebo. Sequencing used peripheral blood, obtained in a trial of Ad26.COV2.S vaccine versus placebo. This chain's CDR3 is CASSATRGTDTQYF. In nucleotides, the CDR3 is TGTGCCAGCAGCGCCACAAGGGGCACAGATACGCAGTATTTT.